This TCR beta chain was observed in a study of T cells in Graves' hyperthyroidism and ophthalmopathy. General study points: The model anticipated ophthalmopathy a median around 6 months pre-onset.

This CDR3 has 14 residues. The germline gives CDR1 SGHAT, CDR2 FQDESV (reference sequence). At least ten counts were recorded for this clonotype. Its antigen is as yet unknown. One end of the junction is discordant with germline, which a read error may explain. Authors of the study amplified TCR beta CDR3 regions from RNA transcripts. The HTBI primer set was used in a first-round RT-PCR of the TCR CDR3. MiXCR was run by TCRdb on the multiplex PCR reads, yielding one entry per CDR3 protein. The sample includes about 52,000 distinct CDR3 sequences, roughly half seen only once; the top ten take approximately 9%.

Sequenced sample: blood. The V call is TRBV11-1, the J call TRBJ2-7, with TRBD2 matching 9 bases. This TCR derives from a woman in her forties or fifties with Graves' ophthalmopathy. Written as DNA, the CDR3 is TGTGCCAGCAGCGTAGCGGGAGTAATCTACGAGCAGTACTTC. Protein product: CASSVAGVIYEQYF.